These T cell receptor beta chains were read from a single sample in a study of T cell responses to AZD1222 COVID-19 vaccine. Clones were read by immunoSEQ multiplex PCR, and TCRdb kept only the in-frame ones, dropping some. The data contain about 150,000 clones, 75% to 95% of them singletons. The specimen comprised peripheral blood, sampled on day 0 of AZD1222 vaccination. Receptors originate from an adult in good health. Both conserved end residues are part of each CDR3. A D gene is named only where the DNA matches it firmly. Size is omitted from some rows. Given values are once, few, many or a class for expanded clones.

size	J	V	D	DNA	CDR3
.	TRBJ2-3	TRBV7-2	TRBD2	TGTGCCAGCAGCCCTGGGCTAGCGGGGGGGCGCGGCACAGATACGCAGTATTTT	CASSPGLAGGRGTDTQYF
.	TRBJ1-5	TRBV9	.	TGTGCCAGCAGCGTAGGAGGGACTAGCAATCAGCCCCAGCATTTT	CASSVGGTSNQPQHF
once	TRBJ1-1	TRBV6-5	.	TGTGCCAGCAGCGTTGAGGTTTACACTGAAGCTTTCTTT	CASSVEVYTEAFF
.	TRBJ1-2	TRBV11-2	TRBD1	TGTGCCAGCAGCTCGGACAGGGTGGGTGGCTACACCTTC	CASSSDRVGGYTF
.	TRBJ2-3	TRBV5-1	.	TGCGCCAGCAGCGCACAGGGTGTGGTGGGAGATACGCAGTATTTT	CASSAQGVVGDTQYF
once	TRBJ1-2	TRBV19	.	TGTGCCAGTAGTATGGGTGACACCCGCCCCGCGGAGGGCTACACCTTC	CASSMGDTRPAEGYTF
.	TRBJ2-7	TRBV21-1	.	TGTGCCAGCAGCCTCCTTCCTCGGACAGAGCAGCAGTACTTC	CASSLLPRTEQQYF
.	TRBJ1-6	TRBV12-5	.	TGTGCTAGTGGCTCGACAGACACACCCCTCCACTTT	CASGSTDTPLHF
.	TRBJ2-1	TRBV13	TRBD2	TGTGCCAGCAGCCTAGCGGGGGGCCTGGGATATGAGCAGTTCTTC	CASSLAGGLGYEQFF
once	TRBJ2-7	TRBV10-3	TRBD2	TGTGCCATCAGTGCTGCGCTAGCGGGAGTCTACGAGCAGTACTTC	CAISAALAGVYEQYF
.	TRBJ2-5	TRBV5-4	.	TGTGCCAGCAGCGGGCCGACAGCTCCGCAAGAGACCCAGTACTTC	CASSGPTAPQETQYF
.	TRBJ2-1	TRBV19	TRBD1	TGTGCCAGTAGGCGACAGGGGGGATACAATGAGCAGTTCTTC	CASRRQGGYNEQFF
.	TRBJ1-5	TRBV18	.	TGTGCCAGCTCACCTGTTGGAGGGGAGGCGAAGCCCCAGCATTTT	CASSPVGGEAKPQHF
.	TRBJ1-1	TRBV9	.	TGTGCCAGCAGCGTAGGAGGGGTCAACACTGAAGCTTTCTTT	CASSVGGVNTEAFF
.	TRBJ2-1	TRBV12-5	.	TGTGCTAGTGGCCTCCCGGGAGACAATGAGCAGTTCTTC	CASGLPGDNEQFF
.	TRBJ2-3	TRBV5-1	TRBD2	TGCGCCAGCAGCTTTGGGACTAGCCAGTCGGATACGCAGTATTTT	CASSFGTSQSDTQYF
.	TRBJ1-2	TRBV9	TRBD1	TGTGCCAGCAGCCCCCGGGACAGGGATAACTATGGCTACACCTTC	CASSPRDRDNYGYTF
.	TRBJ2-5	TRBV30	.	TGTGCCTGGAGCGGTACCGGAGGAGAGACCCAGTACTTC	CAWSGTGGETQYF